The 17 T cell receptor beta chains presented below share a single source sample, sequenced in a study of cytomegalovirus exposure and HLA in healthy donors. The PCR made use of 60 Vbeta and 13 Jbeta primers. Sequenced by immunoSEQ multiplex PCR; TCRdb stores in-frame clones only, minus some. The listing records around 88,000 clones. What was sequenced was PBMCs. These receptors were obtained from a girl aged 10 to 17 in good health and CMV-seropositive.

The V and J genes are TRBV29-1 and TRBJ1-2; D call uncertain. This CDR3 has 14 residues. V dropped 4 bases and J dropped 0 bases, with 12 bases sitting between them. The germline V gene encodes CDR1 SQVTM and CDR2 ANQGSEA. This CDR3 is CSVGTEPTNYGYTF. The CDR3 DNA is TGCAGCGTTGGCACAGAACCTACTAACTATGGCTACACCTTC.

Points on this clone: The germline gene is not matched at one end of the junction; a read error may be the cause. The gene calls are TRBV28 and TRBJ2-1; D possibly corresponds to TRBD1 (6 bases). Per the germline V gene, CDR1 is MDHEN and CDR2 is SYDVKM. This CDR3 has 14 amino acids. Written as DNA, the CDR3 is TGTGCCAGCCCGGGGACAACCTCCGACAATGAGCAGTTCTTC. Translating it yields CASPGTTSDNEQFF.

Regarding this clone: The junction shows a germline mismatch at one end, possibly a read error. The DNA for the CDR3 is TGTGCCTATATCCGGGACAGGGGGCTGTCTGAAGATTTCTTT. This translates into CAYIRDRGLSEDFF. The chain employs TRBV30 and TRBJ1-1; 12 bases fit TRBD1. Germline V gene data show CDR1 as GTSNPN and CDR2 as SVGIG (reference sequence). This CDR3 comprises 14 residues. Supplemented by reference TRBV30 and TRBJ1-1, the full variable domain reads SQTIHQWPATLVQPVGSPLSLECTVEGTSNPNLYWYRQAAGRGLQLLFYSVGIGQISSEVPQNLSASRPQDRQFILSSKKLLLSDSGFYLCAYIRDRGLSEDFFGQGTRLTVV.

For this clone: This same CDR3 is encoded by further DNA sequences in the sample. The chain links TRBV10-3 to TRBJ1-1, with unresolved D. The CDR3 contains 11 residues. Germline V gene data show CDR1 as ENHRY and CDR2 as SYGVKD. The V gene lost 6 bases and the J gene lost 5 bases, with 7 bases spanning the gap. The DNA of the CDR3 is TGTGCCATCAGGGCGGGGACTGAAGCTTTCTTT. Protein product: CAIRAGTEAFF.

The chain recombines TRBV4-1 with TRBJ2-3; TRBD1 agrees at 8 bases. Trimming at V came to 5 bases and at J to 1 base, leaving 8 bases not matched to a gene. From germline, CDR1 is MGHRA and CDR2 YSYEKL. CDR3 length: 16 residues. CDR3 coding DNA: TGCGCCAGCAGCATTCGGACAGGGTTGGGCACAGATACGCAGTATTTT. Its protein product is CASSIRTGLGTDTQYF.

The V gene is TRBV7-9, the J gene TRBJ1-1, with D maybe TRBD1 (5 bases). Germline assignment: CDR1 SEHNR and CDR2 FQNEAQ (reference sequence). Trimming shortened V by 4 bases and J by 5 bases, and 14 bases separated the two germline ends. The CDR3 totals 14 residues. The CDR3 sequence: CASSWDGGFTEAFF. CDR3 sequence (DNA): TGTGCCAGCAGCTGGGACGGGGGGTTTACTGAAGCTTTCTTT.

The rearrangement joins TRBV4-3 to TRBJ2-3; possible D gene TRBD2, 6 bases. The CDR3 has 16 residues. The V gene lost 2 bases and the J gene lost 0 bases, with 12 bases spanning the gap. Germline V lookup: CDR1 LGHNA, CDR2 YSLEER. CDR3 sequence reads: CASSQRASGSTDTQYF. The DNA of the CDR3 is TGCGCCAGCAGCCAACGGGCCAGCGGGAGCACAGATACGCAGTATTTT.

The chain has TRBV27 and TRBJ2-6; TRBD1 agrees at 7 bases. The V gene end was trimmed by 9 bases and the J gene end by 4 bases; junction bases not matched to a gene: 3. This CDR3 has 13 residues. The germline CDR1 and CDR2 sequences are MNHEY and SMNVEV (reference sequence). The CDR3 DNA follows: TGTGCCAGTACAGGGGCGGGGGCCAACGTCCTGACTTTC. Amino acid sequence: CASTGAGANVLTF.

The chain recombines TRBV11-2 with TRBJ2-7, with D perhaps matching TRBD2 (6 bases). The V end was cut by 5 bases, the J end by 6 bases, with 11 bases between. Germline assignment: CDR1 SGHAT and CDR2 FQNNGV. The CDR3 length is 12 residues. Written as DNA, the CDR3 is TGTGCCAGCAGCGCGGGGCCTGGCGAGCAGTACTTC. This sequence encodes CASSAGPGEQYF. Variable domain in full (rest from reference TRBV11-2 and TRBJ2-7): EAGVAQSPRYKIIEKRQSVAFWCNPISGHATLYWYQQILGQGPKLLIQFQNNGVVDDSQLPKDRFSAERLKGVDSTLKIQPAKLEDSAVYLCASSAGPGEQYFGPGTRLTVT.

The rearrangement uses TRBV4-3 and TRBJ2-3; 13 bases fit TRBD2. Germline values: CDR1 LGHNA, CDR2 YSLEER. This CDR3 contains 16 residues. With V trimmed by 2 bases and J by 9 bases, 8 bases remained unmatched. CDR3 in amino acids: CASSQIRGLAGDTQYF. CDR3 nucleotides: TGCGCCAGCAGCCAAATTAGAGGACTAGCGGGGGACACGCAGTATTTT.

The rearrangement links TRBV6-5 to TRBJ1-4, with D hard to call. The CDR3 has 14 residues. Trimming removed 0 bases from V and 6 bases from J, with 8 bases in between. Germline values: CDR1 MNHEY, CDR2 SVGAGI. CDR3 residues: CASSYSSSDEKLFF. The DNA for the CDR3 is TGTGCCAGCAGTTACTCGTCCAGCGATGAAAAACTGTTTTTT.

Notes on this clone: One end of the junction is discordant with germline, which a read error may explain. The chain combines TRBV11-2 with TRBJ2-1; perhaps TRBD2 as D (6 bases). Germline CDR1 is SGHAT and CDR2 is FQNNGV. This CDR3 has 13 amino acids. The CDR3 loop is CASSVERDNEQFF. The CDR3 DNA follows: TGTGCCAGCAGCGTAGAGCGGGACAATGAGCAGTTCTTC. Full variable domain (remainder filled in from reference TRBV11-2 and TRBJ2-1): EAGVAQSPRYKIIEKRQSVAFWCNPISGHATLYWYQQILGQGPKLLIQFQNNGVVDDSQLPKDRFSAERLKGVDSTLKIQPAKLEDSAVYLCASSVERDNEQFFGPGTRLTVL.

The CDR3 region is CASSLGGDNSPLHF. CDR3 sequence (DNA): TGTGCCAGCAGCTTGGGGGGCGACAATTCACCCCTCCACTTT. V usage is TRBV5-5 and J usage is TRBJ1-6; D possibly corresponds to TRBD1 (5 bases). The V gene's germline CDR1 is SGHKS and CDR2 YYEKEE (reference sequence). Trimming stripped 0 bases from V and 7 bases from J, with 8 bases between. The CDR3 has 14 amino acids.

In DNA form, the CDR3 reads TGTGCCAGCAGCCCGATCGCTATACAGGGTGGCTACGAGCAGTACTTC. Protein: CASSPIAIQGGYEQYF. The chain uses TRBV11-2 and TRBJ2-7, with D possibly being TRBD1 (6 bases). The germline V and J ends were trimmed by 5 bases and 3 bases, with 20 bases remaining between them. CDR1 is SGHAT and CDR2 is FQNNGV in the germline V gene. The CDR3 is 16 residues long.

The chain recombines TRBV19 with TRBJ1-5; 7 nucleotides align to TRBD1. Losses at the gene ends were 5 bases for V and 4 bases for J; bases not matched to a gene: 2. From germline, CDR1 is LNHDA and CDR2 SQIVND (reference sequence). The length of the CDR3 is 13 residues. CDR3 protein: CASSAQGNQPQHF. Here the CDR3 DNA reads TGTGCCAGTAGTGCACAGGGGAATCAGCCCCAGCATTTT.

For the CDR3, the DNA is TGTGCCAGCAGTTTAAGTCCCAGGGCATGGAACACTGAAGCTTTCTTT. Its protein product is CASSLSPRAWNTEAFF. The chain uses TRBV27 and TRBJ1-1, with D perhaps TRBD1 (5 bases). This CDR3 region has 16 residues. Between the trimmed V and J ends, which lost 2 bases and 1 base, there was a span of 14 bases. CDR1 is MNHEY, CDR2 SMNVEV, per germline (reference sequence).

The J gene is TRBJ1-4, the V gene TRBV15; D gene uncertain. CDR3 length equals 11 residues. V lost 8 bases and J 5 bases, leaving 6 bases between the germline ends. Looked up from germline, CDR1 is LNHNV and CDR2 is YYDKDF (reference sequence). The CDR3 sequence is CATRGNEKLFF. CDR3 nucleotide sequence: TGTGCCACCCGCGGGAATGAAAAACTGTTTTTT.